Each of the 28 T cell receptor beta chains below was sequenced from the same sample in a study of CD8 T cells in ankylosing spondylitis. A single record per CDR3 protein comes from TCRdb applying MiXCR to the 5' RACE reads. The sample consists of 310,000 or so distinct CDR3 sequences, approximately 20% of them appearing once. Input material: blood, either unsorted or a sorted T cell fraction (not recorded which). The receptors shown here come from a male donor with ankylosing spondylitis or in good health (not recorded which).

The CDR3 bases are TGTGCCAGCAGCCAAGAGATCCAGGGTTACATCACAGATACGCAGTATTTT. This codes for CASSQEIQGYITDTQYF. J is TRBJ2-3 and V is TRBV14; tentative D call: TRBD1 (5 bases). V shed 0 bases and J shed 2 bases, with 15 bases lying between them. Germline loops: CDR1 SGHDN, CDR2 FVKESK. CDR3 length: 17 residues.

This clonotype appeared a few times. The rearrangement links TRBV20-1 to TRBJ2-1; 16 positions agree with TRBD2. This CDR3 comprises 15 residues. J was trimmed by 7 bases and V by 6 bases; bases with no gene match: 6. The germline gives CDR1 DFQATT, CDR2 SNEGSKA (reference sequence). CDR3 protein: CSALPGLAGGNEQFF. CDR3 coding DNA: TGCAGTGCACTACCGGGACTAGCGGGAGGGAATGAGCAGTTCTTC.

In DNA form, the CDR3 reads TGTGCCACCAGCCCACCGGGACTAGCGGGAGTACATGAGCAGTTCTTC. This gives the protein CATSPPGLAGVHEQFF. V and J are TRBV15 and TRBJ2-1; TRBD2 matches at 14 bases. In germline, CDR1 is LNHNV, CDR2 YYDKDF (reference sequence). The CDR3 runs 16 residues. V shed 5 bases and J 8 bases; nucleotides not matched to a gene: 8.

Here the CDR3 DNA reads TGTGCCTGGAGCCCCCCAGCTAGGGTTGAGCAGTTCTTC. Its translation is CAWSPPARVEQFF. The chain recombines TRBV30 with TRBJ2-1; no firm D call. Germline assignment: CDR1 GTSNPN and CDR2 SVGIG (reference sequence). V lost 3 bases and J 9 bases, leaving 15 bases between the germline ends. The CDR3 is 13 amino acids.

The DNA of the CDR3 is TGCGCCAGCAGCCAAGTCAGGGTTACTGAAGCTTTCTTT. Its protein product is CASSQVRVTEAFF. This chain uses TRBV4-1 with TRBJ1-1; D is possibly TRBD1 (5 bases). V shed 1 base and J shed 5 bases, with 8 bases lying between them. CDR3 length: 13 residues. Germline V gene lookup returns CDR1 MGHRA and CDR2 YSYEKL.

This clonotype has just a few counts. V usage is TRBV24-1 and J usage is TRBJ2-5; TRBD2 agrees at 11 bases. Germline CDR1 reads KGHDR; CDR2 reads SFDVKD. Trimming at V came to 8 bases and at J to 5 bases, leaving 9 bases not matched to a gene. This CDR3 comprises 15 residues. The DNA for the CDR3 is TGTGCCACCATGGCTAGCGGGAGGATCGGGGAGACCCAGTACTTC. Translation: CATMASGRIGETQYF.

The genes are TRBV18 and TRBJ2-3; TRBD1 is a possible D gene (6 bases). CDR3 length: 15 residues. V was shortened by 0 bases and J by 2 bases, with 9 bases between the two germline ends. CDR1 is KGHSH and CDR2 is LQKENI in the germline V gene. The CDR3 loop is CASSPPGQFTDTQYF. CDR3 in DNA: TGTGCCAGCTCACCACCCGGACAGTTCACAGATACGCAGTATTTT. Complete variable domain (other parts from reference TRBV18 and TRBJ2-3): NAGVMQNPRHLVRRRGQEARLRCSPMKGHSHVYWYRQLPEEGLKFMVYLQKENIIDESGMPKERFSAEFPKEGPSILRIQQVVRGDSAAYFCASSPPGQFTDTQYFGPGTRLTVL.

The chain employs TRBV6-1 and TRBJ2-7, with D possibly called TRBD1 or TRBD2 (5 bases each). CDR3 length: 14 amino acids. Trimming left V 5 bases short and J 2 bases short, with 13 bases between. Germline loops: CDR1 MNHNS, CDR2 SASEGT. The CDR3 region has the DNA TGTGCCAGCAGTCGGGCCTTGGGGGCCTACGAGCAGTACGTC. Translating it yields CASSRALGAYEQYV.

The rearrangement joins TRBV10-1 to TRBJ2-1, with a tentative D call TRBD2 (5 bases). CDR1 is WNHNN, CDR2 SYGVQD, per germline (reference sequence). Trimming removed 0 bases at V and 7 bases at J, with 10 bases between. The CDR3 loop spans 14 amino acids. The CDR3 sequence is CASSESGPGNEQFF. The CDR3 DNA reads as TGCGCCAGCAGTGAGTCAGGTCCGGGGAATGAGCAGTTCTTC.

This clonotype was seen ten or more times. As DNA, the CDR3 is TGCGCCAGCAGCTTGGTGGGGACTATATACTACGAGCAGTACGTC. It translates to CASSLVGTIYYEQYV. The rearrangement uses TRBV5-1 and TRBJ2-7; 7 nucleotides agree with TRBD2. Germline V gene data show CDR1 as SGHRS and CDR2 as YFSETQ. V shed 0 bases, J shed 3 bases, and the junction held 6 bases outside the gene matches. The CDR3 is 15 residues long.

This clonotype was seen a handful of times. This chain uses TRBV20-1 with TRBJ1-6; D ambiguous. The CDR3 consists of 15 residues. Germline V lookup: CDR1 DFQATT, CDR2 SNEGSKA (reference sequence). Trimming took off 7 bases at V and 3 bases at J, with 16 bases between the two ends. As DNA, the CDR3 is TGCAGTGGGGGAACACCGGTTCACTATAATTCACCCCTCCACTTT. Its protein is CSGGTPVHYNSPLHF.

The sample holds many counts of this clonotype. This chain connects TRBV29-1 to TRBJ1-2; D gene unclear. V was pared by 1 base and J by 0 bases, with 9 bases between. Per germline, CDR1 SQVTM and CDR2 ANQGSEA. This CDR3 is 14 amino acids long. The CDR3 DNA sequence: TGCAGCGTTGAAGGGGGTGCGACTAACTATGGCTACACCTTC. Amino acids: CSVEGGATNYGYTF. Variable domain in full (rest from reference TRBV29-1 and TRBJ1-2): SAVISQKPSRDICQRGTSLTIQCQVDSQVTMMFWYRQQPGQSLTLIATANQGSEATYESGFVIDKFPISRPNLTFSTLTVSNMSPEDSSIYLCSVEGGATNYGYTFGSGTRLTVV.

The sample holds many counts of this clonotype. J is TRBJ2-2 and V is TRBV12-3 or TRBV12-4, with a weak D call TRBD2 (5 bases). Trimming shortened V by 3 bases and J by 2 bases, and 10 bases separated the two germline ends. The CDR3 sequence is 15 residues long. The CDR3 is CASSLVGRNTGELFF. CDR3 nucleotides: TGTGCCAGCAGTTTGGTAGGGAGAAACACCGGGGAGCTGTTTTTT.

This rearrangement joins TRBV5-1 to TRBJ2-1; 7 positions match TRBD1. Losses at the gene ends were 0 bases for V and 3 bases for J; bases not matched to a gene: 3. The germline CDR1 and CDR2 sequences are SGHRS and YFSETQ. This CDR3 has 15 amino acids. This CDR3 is CASSLGDSDYNEQFF. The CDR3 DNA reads TGCGCCAGCAGCTTGGGGGACAGCGACTACAATGAGCAGTTCTTC.

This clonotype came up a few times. The CDR3 sequence: CASDRGTEAFF. CDR3 DNA: TGTGCCAGTGACAGGGGCACTGAAGCTTTCTTT. The chain links TRBV19 to TRBJ1-1, with 8 positions matching TRBD1. Germline values: CDR1 LNHDA, CDR2 SQIVND (reference sequence). This CDR3 spans 11 amino acids. V was pared by 8 bases and J by 4 bases, with 0 bases of the junction left unmatched.

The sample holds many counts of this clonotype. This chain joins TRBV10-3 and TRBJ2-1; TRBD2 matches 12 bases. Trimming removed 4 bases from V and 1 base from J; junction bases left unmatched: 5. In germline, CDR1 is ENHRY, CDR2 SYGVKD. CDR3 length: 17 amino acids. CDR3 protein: CAISGAGTSGSYNEQFF. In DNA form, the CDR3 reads TGTGCCATCAGTGGAGCCGGGACTAGCGGGTCCTACAATGAGCAGTTCTTC.

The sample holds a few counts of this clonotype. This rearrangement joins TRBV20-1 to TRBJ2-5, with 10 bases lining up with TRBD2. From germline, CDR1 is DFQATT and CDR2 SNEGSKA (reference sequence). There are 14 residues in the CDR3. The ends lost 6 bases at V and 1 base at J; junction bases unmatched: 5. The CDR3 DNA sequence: TGCAGTGCCAGACAGCGGGAGGGCCAAGAGACCCAGTACTTC. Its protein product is CSARQREGQETQYF.

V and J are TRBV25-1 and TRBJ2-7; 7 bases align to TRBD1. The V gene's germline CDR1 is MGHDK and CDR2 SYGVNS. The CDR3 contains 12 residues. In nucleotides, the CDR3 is TGTGCGAGGGGGCCTCACTATTACGAGCAGTACGTC. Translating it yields CARGPHYYEQYV.

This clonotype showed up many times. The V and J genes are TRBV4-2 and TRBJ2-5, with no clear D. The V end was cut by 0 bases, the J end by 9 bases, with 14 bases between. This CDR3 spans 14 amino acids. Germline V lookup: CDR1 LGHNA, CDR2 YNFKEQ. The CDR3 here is CASSQDRSGWAQYF. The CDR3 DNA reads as TGTGCCAGCAGCCAAGATCGAAGTGGATGGGCCCAGTACTTC.

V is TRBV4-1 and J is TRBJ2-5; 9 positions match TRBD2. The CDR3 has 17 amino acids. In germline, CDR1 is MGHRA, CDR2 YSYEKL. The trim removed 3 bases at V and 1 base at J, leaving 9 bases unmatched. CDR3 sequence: CASSHGLLAGIQETQYF. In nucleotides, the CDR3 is TGCGCCAGCAGCCATGGCCTGCTAGCGGGGATCCAAGAGACCCAGTACTTC.

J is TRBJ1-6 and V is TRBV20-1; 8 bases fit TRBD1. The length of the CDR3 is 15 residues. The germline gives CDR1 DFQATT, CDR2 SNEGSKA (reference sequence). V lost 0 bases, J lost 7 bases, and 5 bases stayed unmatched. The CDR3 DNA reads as TGCAGTGCTAGAGAGACAGGGGCTCACAATTCACCCCTCCACTTT. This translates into CSARETGAHNSPLHF.

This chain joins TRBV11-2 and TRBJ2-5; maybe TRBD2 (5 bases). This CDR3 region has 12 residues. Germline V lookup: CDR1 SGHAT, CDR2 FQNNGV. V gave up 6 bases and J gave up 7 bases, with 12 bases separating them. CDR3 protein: CASRGLHSTQYF. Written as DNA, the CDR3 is TGTGCCAGCAGAGGACTCCACTCGACCCAGTACTTC.

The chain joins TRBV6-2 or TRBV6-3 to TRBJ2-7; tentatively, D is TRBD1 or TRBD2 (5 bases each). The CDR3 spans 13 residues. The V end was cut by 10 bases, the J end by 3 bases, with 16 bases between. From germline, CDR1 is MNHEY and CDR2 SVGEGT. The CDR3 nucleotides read TGTGCCACCCGGGACCGAGGGCGCTACGAGCAGTACGTC. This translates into CATRDRGRYEQYV.

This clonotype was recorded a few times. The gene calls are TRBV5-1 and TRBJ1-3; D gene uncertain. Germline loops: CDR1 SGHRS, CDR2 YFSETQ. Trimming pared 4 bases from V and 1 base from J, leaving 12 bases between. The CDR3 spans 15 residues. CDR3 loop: CASSPGGVSGNTIYF. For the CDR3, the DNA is TGCGCCAGCAGCCCCGGCGGGGTATCTGGAAACACCATATATTTT.

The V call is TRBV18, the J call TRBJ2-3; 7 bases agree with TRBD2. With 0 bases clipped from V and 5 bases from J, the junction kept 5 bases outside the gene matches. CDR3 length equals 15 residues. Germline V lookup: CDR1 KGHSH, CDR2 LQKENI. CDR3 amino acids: CASSPPGGRIDTQYF. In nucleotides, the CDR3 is TGTGCCAGCTCACCACCCGGGGGGAGGATAGATACGCAGTATTTT.

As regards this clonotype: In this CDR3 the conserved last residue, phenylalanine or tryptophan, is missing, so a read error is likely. Here the CDR3 reads CSTGTAQETQYL. The CDR3 coding sequence is TGCAGCACGGGGACAGCCCAAGAGACCCAGTACCTC. The chain carries TRBV29-1 and TRBJ2-5; 7 bases are a match to TRBD1. The CDR3 covers 12 residues. Unmatched junction bases numbered 4, after V lost 8 bases and J lost 1 base. Germline CDR1 reads SQVTM; CDR2 reads ANQGSEA.

The CDR3 bases are TGTGCCAGCAGTTTAGCTAGGGGCGAGCAGTACGTC. Protein sequence: CASSLARGEQYV. The chain is built from TRBV12-3 or TRBV12-4 and TRBJ2-7; a possible D gene is TRBD1 (5 bases). Trimming cost V 0 bases and J 6 bases, with 6 bases left between them. This CDR3 region has 12 residues.

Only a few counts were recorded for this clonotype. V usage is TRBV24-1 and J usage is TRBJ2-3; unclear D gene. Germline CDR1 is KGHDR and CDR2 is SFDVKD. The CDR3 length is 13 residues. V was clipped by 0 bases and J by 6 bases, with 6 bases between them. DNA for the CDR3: TGTGCCACCAGTGATTTGAGCTGGGATACGCAGTATTTT. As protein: CATSDLSWDTQYF.